This T cell receptor (beta chain) comes out of a study of early T cells in non-severe SARS-CoV-2 infection. Across the study: Sequenced bulk RNA came from whole blood that was unsorted, and chains were unpaired. Study-wide findings and caveats: Matching results from VDJdb favored anti-spike CD8 responses, leaving private and CD4 specificities undetected.

Germline loops: CDR1 LGHDT, CDR2 YNNKEL (reference sequence). Trimming pared 0 bases from V and 1 base from J, leaving 15 bases between. The CDR3 sequence is 17 residues long. TCRdb independently ran MiXCR on the 5' RACE reads; one entry per CDR3 protein. The data show approximately 75,000 distinct CDR3 sequences, with 13% to 15% seen just once and around 3.7% held by the top ten. This clonotype was seen at least ten times. Its specificity is not known. This specimen consisted of whole blood, obtained at baseline. The origin of this receptor is an adult who was a healthcare worker with PCR-confirmed SARS-CoV-2 infection or an uninfected control (not recorded which). This chain links TRBV3-1 with TRBJ1-1; D possibly corresponds to TRBD1 (5 bases). CDR3 bases: TGTGCCAGCAGCCAAGAACGGGGCGGACTGACGAACACTGAAGCTTTCTTT. This gives the protein CASSQERGGLTNTEAFF. Drawing the rest from reference TRBV3-1 and TRBJ1-1, the complete variable domain is DTAVSQTPKYLVTQMGNDKSIKCEQNLGHDTMYWYKQDSKKFLKIMFSYNNKELIINETVPNRFSPKSPDKAHLNLHINSLELGDSAVYFCASSQERGGLTNTEAFFGQGTRLTVV.